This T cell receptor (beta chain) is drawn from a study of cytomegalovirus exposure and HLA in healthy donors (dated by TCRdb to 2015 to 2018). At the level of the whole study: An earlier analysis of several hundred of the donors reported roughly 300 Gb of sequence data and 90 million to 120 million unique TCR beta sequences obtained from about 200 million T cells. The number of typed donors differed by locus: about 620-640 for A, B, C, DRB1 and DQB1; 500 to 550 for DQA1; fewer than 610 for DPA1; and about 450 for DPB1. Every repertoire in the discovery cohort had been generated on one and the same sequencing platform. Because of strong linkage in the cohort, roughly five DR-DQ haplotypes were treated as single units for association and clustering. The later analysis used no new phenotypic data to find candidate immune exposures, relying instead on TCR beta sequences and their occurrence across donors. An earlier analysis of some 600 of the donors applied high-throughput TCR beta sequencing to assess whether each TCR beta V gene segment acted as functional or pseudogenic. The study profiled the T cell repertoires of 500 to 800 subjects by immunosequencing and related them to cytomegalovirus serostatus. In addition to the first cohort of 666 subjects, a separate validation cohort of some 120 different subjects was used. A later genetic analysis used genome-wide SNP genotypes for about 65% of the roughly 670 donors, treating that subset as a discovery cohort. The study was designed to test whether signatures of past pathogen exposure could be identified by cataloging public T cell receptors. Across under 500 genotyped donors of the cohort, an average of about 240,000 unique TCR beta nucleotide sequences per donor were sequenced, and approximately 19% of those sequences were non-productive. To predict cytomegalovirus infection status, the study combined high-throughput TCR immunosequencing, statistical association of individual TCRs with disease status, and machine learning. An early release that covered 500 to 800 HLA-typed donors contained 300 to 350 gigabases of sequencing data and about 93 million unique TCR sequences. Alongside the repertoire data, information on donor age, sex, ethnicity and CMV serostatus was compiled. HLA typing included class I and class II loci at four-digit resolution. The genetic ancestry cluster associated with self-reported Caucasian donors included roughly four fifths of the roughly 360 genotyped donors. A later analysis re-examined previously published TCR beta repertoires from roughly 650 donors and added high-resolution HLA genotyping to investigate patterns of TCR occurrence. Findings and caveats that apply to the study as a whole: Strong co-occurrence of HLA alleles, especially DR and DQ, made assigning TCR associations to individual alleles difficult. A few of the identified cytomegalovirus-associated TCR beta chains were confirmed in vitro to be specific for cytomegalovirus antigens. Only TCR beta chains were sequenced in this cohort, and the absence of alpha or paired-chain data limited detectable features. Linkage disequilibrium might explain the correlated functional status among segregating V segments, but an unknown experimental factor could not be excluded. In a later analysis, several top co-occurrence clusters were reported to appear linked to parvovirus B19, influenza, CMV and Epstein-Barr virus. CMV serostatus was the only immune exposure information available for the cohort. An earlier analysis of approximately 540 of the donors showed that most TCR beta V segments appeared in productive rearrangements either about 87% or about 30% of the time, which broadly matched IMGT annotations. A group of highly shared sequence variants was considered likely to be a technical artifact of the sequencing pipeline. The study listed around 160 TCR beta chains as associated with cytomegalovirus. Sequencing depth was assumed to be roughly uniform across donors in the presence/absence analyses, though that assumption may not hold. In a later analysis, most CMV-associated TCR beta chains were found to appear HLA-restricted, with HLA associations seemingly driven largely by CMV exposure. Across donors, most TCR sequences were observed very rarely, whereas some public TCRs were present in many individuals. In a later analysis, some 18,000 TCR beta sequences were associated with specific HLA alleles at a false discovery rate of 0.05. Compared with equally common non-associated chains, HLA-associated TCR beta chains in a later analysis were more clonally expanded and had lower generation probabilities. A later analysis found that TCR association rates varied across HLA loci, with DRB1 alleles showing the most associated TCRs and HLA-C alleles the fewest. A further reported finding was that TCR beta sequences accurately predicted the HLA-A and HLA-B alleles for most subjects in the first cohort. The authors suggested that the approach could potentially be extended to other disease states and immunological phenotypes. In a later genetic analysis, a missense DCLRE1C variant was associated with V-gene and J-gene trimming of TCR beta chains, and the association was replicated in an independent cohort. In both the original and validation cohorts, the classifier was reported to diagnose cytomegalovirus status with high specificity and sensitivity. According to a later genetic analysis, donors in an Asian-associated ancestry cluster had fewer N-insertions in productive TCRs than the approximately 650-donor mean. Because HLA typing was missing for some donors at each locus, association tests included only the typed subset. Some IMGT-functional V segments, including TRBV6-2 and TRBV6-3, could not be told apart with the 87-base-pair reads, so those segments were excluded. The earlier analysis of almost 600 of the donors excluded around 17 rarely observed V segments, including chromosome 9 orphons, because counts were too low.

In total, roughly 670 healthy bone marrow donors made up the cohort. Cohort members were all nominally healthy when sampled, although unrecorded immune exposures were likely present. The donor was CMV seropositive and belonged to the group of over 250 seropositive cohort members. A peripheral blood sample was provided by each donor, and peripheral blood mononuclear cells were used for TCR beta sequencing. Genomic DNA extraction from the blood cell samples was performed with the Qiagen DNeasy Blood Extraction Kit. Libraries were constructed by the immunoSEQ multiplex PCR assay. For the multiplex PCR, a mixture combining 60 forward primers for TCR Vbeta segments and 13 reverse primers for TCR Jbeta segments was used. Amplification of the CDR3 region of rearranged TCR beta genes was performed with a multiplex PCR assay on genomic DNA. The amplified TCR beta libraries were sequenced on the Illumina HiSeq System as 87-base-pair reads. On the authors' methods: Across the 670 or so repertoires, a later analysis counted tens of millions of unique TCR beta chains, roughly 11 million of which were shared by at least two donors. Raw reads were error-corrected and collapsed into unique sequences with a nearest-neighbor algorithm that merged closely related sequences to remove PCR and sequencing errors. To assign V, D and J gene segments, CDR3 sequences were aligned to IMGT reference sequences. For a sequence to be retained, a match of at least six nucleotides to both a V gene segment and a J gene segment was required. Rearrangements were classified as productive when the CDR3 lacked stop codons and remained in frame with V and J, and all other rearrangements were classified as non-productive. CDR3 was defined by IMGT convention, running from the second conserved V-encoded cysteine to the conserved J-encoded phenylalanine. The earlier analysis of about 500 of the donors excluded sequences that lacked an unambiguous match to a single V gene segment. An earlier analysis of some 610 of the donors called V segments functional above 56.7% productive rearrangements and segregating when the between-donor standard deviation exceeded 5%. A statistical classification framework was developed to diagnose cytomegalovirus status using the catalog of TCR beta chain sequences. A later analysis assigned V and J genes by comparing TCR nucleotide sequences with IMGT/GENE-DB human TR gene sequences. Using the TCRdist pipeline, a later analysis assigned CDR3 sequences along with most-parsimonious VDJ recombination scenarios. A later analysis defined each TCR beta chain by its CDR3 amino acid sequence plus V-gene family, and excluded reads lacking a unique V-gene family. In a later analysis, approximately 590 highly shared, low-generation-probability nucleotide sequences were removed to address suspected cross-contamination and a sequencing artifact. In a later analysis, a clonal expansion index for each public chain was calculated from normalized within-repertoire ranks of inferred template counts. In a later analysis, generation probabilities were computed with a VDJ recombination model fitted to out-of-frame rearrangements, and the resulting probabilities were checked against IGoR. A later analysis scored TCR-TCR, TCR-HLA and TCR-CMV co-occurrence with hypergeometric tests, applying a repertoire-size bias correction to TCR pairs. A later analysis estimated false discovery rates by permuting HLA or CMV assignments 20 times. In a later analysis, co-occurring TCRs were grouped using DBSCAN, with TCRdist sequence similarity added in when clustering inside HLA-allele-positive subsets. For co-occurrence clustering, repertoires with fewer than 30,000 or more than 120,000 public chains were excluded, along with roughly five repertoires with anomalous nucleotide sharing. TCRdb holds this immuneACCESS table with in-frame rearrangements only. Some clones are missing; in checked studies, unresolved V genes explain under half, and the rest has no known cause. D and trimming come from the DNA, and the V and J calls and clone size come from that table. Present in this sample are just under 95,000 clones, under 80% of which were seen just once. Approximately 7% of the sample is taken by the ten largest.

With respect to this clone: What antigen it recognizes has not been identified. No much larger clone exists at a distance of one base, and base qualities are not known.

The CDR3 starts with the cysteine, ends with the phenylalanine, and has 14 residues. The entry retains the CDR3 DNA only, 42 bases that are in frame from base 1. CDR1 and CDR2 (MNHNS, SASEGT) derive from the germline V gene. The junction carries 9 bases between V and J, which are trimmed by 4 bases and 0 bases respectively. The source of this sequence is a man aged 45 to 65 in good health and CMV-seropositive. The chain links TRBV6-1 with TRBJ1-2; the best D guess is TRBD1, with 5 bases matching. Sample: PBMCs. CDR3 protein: CASSADRSNYGYTF. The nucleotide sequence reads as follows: TGTGCCAGCAGTGCCGACAGATCTAACTATGGCTACACCTTC.